A selection of T cell receptor beta chains follows, all from one sample in a study of lymphopenia after photon versus proton radiotherapy. TCRdb's table, derived via immunoSEQ multiplex PCR, lists solely in-frame clones and lacks some. The sample gives approximately 30,000 clones, 94% of which show up once; around 0.7% is in the top ten. Sequences were derived from peripheral blood, sampled from a patient treated with photon-based radiotherapy. These receptors were obtained from a woman in her 50s with cholangiocarcinoma. Both conserved end residues are trimmed from each CDR3. A D gene is named only where the DNA matches it firmly.

CDR3 protein	V gene	J gene	D gene
ASKAGSSYEQY	TRBV7-2	TRBJ2-7	NA
ASWGRGLTEAF	TRBV6-1	TRBJ1-1	TRBD1
ASSPWTGQHT	TRBV7-9	TRBJ1-2	NA
ASSFGIGRAF	TRBV11-1	TRBJ1-1	NA
ASPLKDGIYGYT	TRBV2	TRBJ1-2	NA
ATNGDGYT	TRBV2	TRBJ1-2	NA
ASSQDRGLFEQY	TRBV27	TRBJ2-7	TRBD1
ASSFRQPNYGYT	TRBV7-2	TRBJ1-2	NA
AISALEWGSGNTEAF	TRBV10-3	TRBJ1-1	NA
ASSLSLAKNIQY	TRBV7-8	TRBJ2-4	NA
ASSLAQFYNSPLH	TRBV5-1	TRBJ1-6	NA
ASSPFWGGGAFNEQF	TRBV13	TRBJ2-1	TRBD2
ASSYTRTSEKLF	TRBV6-5	TRBJ1-4	NA
ASSVTQGNGYT	TRBV6-1	TRBJ1-2	NA
ASSPGTYYNQPQH	TRBV5-8	TRBJ1-5	NA
ASSVRDSHPF	TRBV11-2	TRBJ1-2	TRBD1
ASSWTEAF	TRBV9	TRBJ1-1	NA
ASSLVLDGYEQY	TRBV7-6	TRBJ2-7	NA
ASSQRSESWWSGNTIY	TRBV4-3	TRBJ1-3	NA
ASSHSGAGPTGELF	TRBV4-3	TRBJ2-2	NA
ASSLFGGGQGSGNTIY	TRBV5-1	TRBJ1-3	NA
ASSAQGNYGYT	TRBV5-1	TRBJ1-2	NA
ACTPTDNQPQH	TRBV30	TRBJ1-5	NA
ASSTGLGTTEAF	TRBV5-4	TRBJ1-1	NA
ATSSDRGGNSPLH	TRBV15	TRBJ1-6	TRBD1
ASSQGLNEQF	TRBV14	TRBJ2-1	NA
ASGPGQGIRTNEKLF	TRBV2	TRBJ1-4	TRBD1
ASSPRWRSQH	TRBV6-6	TRBJ1-5	NA
AIRAGTGREKLF	TRBV10-3	TRBJ1-4	TRBD1
ASSSTGTSGDTQY	TRBV6-4	TRBJ2-3	TRBD2
ASSKRGIGEKLF	TRBV27	TRBJ1-4	NA
ASSETGWYSNQPQH	TRBV6-1	TRBJ1-5	NA
AWSGDHGQPQH	TRBV30	TRBJ1-5	NA
ASSGQEKETQY	TRBV2	TRBJ2-5	TRBD1
ASSPQHSNQPQH	TRBV18	TRBJ1-5	NA
ASSLVGRGPTGELF	TRBV7-2	TRBJ2-2	TRBD1
ASSSQGGAYEQY	TRBV7-9	TRBJ2-7	NA
AISESGVAEAF	TRBV10-3	TRBJ1-1	NA
ARSLVRTGNTIY	TRBV5-3	TRBJ1-3	TRBD1
SVIPEGQGPRGYT	TRBV29-1	TRBJ1-2	TRBD1
ASSEGDRDTDTQY	TRBV25-1	TRBJ2-3	TRBD1
ASVGQGDSPLH	TRBV7-2	TRBJ1-6	TRBD1
ASSAPGTSGSDTQY	TRBV9	TRBJ2-3	TRBD2
ASSSQGLATEAF	TRBV7-9	TRBJ1-1	NA
ASSFPGTDTNTEAF	TRBV27	TRBJ1-1	NA